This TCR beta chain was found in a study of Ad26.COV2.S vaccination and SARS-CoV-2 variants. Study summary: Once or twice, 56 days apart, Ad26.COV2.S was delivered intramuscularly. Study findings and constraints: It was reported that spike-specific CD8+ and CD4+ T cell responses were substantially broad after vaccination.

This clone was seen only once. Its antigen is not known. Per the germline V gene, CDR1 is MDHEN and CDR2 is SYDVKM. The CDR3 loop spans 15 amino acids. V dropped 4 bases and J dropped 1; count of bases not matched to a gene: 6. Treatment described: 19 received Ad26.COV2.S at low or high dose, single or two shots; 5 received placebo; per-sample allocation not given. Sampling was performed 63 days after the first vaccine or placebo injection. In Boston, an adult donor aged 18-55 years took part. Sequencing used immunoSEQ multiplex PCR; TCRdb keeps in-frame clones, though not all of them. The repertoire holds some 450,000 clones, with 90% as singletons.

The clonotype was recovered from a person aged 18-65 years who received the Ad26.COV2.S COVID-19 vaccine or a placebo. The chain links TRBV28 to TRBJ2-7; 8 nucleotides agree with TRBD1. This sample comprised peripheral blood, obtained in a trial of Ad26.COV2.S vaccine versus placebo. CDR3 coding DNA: TGTGCCAGCAGTTCCTGGACAGGGACTTCCTACGAGCAGTACTTC. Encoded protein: CASSSWTGTSYEQYF. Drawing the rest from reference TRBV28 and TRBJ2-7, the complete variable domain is DVKVTQSSRYLVKRTGEKVFLECVQDMDHENMFWYRQDPGLGLRLIYFSYDVKMKEKGDIPEGYSVSREKKERFSLILESASTNQTSMYLCASSSWTGTSYEQYFGPGTRLTVT.